This entry describes one T cell receptor beta chain. The antigen remains undetermined. As processed by the authors: Clinicopathological groups supplied CDR3 differences that were used to build a distant-metastasis classifier for papillary thyroid cancer. TCRdb re-called the PCR reads through MiXCR. It is TCRdb's table, rather than the study itself, that gives the V and J calls and clone size. The sample lists about 19,000 clones, about 25% occurring once. This entry belongs to a study of metastatic and nonmetastatic thyroid tumors. Study summary: Repertoire comparisons spanned blood and tumor or nodule tissue from malignant and benign thyroid patients.

Study conclusions and caveats: Malignant thyroid tumors reportedly exceeded benign nodules significantly in TCR beta diversity, with the difference appearing in blood and tumor.

Patients were all untreated before their thyroid surgery. Sequences were obtained from blood. This receptor was taken from a male donor with papillary thyroid cancer or a benign thyroid nodule (not recorded which). Some clones in this sample may be carry-over from other donors' samples.

CDR3 bases: TGCAGTGCCCGCGCCTGGACAGGAGGGAAAGAGACCCAGTACTTC. Translation: CSARAWTGGKETQYF. The V gene is TRBV20-1, the J gene TRBJ2-5; maybe TRBD1 (7 bases). This CDR3 region has 15 residues. V gave up 6 bases and J gave up 3 bases, with 20 bases separating them. Looked up from germline, CDR1 is DFQATT and CDR2 is SNEGSKA (reference sequence).